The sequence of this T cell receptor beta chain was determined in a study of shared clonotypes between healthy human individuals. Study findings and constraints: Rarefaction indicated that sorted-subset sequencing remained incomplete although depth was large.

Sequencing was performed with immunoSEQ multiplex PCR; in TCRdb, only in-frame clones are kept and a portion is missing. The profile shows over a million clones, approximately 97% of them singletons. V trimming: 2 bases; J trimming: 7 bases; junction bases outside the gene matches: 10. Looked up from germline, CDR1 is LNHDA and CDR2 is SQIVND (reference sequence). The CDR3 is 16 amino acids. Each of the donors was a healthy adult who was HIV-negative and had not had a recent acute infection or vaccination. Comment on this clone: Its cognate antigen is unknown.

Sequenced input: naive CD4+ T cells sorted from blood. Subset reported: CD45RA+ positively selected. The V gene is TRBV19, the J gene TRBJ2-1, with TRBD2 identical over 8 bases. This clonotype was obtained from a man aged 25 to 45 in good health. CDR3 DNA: TGTGCCAGTAGTATACCGGGAGGGCCCTCAGGAAATGAGCAGTTCTTC. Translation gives CASSIPGGPSGNEQFF.